These 8 T cell receptor beta chains were sequenced from one sample in a study of blood T cell repertoires in COVID-19. Here immunoSEQ multiplex PCR was the method, and the copy in TCRdb shows in-frame clones only, minus some. The table records under 70,000 clones, around 90% of them present only once. Sequencing was done on a sample of peripheral blood. The receptors derive from a woman between 55 and 75 years old with active or convalescent COVID-19.

The sample holds one count of this clone. The chain links TRBV4-1 to TRBJ2-5; the match to TRBD1 covers 9 bases. CDR3 length equals 15 residues. Losses at the gene ends were 9 bases for V and 4 bases for J; bases not matched to a gene: 12. Germline values: CDR1 MGHRA, CDR2 YSYEKL. CDR3 sequence reads: CASNRGQGIRETQYF. CDR3 nucleotides: TGCGCCAGTAATCGGGGACAGGGAATTAGAGAGACCCAGTACTTC.

The chain combines TRBV9 with TRBJ2-2; maybe TRBD1 (6 bases). The V gene's germline CDR1 is SGDLS and CDR2 YYNGEE. The CDR3 extends over 16 amino acids. Trimming stripped 4 bases from V and 5 bases from J, with 18 bases between. DNA for the CDR3: TGTGCCAGCAGCACTCGACAGGCCCCCTTAACCGGGGAGCTGTTTTTT. Translated: CASSTRQAPLTGELFF. Full variable domain (missing parts from reference TRBV9 and TRBJ2-2): DSGVTQTPKHLITATGQRVTLRCSPRSGDLSVYWYQQSLDQGLQFLIQYYNGEERAKGNILERFSAQQFPDLHSELNLSSLELGDSALYFCASSTRQAPLTGELFFGEGSRLTVL.

The CDR3, as DNA: TGTGCCAGCAGGGAGACAGCCAGGAACACTGAAGCTTTCTTT. The encoded protein is CASRETARNTEAFF. The gene calls are TRBV6-5 and TRBJ1-1; D possibly corresponds to TRBD1 (5 bases). The germline V and J ends were trimmed by 6 bases and 1 base, with 12 bases remaining between them. The germline V gene encodes CDR1 MNHEY and CDR2 SVGAGI. This CDR3 comprises 14 residues.

The chain combines TRBV3-1 (or the pseudogene TRBV3-2) with TRBJ2-5, with D perhaps matching TRBD1 (5 bases). CDR3 length: 15 amino acids. CDR1 and CDR2 from the germline V gene are LGHDT and YNNKEL (reference sequence). The V end was cut by 3 bases, the J end by 4 bases, with 15 bases between. As DNA, the CDR3 is TGTGCCAGCAGCCACCATTTCAGGGATGGAGAGACCCAGTACTTC. It codes for CASSHHFRDGETQYF.

This chain joins TRBV30 and TRBJ2-7, with 7 bases fitting TRBD1. The germline CDR1 and CDR2 sequences are GTSNPN and SVGIG (reference sequence). V lost 0 bases and J lost 2; bases outside the gene matches: 7. This CDR3 region has 15 residues. The DNA for the CDR3 is TGTGCCTGGAGTGTAGGGGCAGGGGGTCCCTACGAGCAGTACTTC. Protein: CAWSVGAGGPYEQYF.

This clone was picked up one time. The chain combines TRBV6-6 with TRBJ1-5; D may be TRBD1 (6 bases). Deletions cut 7 bases from V and 1 base from J, with 11 bases between. The CDR3 spans 14 residues. The germline V gene encodes CDR1 MNHNY and CDR2 SVGAGI (reference sequence). CDR3 loop: CASKEGQSNQPQHF. The CDR3, as DNA: TGTGCCAGCAAAGAAGGACAGAGCAATCAGCCCCAGCATTTT.

The chain is built from TRBV5-1 and TRBJ2-3, with D possibly matching TRBD2 (5 bases). Germline V lookup: CDR1 SGHRS, CDR2 YFSETQ. CDR3 length: 15 amino acids. Trimming took 4 bases from V and 0 from J, leaving 12 bases between them. The CDR3 spells CASSGTGGSTDTQYF. The DNA of the CDR3 is TGCGCCAGCAGCGGCACTGGAGGTAGCACAGATACGCAGTATTTT. Variable domain in full (rest from reference TRBV5-1 and TRBJ2-3): KAGVTQTPRYLIKTRGQQVTLSCSPISGHRSVSWYQQTPGQGLQFLFEYFSETQRNKGNFPGRFSGRQFSNSRSEMNVSTLELGDSALYLCASSGTGGSTDTQYFGPGTRLTVL.

The gene calls are TRBV5-1 and TRBJ1-1; D not resolved. Germline-derived CDR1 and CDR2 are SGHRS and YFSETQ. This CDR3 has 13 residues. Trimming pared 0 bases from V and 4 bases from J, leaving 7 bases between. CDR3 region: CASSLGRGTEAFF. The CDR3 DNA follows: TGCGCCAGCAGCTTGGGACGGGGCACTGAAGCTTTCTTT. The full variable domain, rest sourced from reference TRBV5-1 and TRBJ1-1, is KAGVTQTPRYLIKTRGQQVTLSCSPISGHRSVSWYQQTPGQGLQFLFEYFSETQRNKGNFPGRFSGRQFSNSRSEMNVSTLELGDSALYLCASSLGRGTEAFFGQGTRLTVV.